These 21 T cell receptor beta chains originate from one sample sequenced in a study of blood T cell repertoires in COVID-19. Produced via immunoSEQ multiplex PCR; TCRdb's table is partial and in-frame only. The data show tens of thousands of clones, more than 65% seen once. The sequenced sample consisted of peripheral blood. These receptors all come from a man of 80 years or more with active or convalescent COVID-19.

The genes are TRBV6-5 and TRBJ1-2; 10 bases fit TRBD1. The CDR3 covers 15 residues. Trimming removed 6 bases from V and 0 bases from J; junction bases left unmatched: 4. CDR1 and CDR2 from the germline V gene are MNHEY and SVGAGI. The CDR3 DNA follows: TGTGCCAGCAGAAGGACAGGGGGAACTAACTATGGCTACACCTTC. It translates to CASRRTGGTNYGYTF.

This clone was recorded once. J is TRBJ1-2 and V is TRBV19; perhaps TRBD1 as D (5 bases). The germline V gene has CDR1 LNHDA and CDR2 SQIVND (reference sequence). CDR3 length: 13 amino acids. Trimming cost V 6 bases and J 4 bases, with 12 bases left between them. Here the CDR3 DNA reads TGTGCCAGTAGAATCCGACAGTCCTATGGCTACACCTTC. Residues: CASRIRQSYGYTF.

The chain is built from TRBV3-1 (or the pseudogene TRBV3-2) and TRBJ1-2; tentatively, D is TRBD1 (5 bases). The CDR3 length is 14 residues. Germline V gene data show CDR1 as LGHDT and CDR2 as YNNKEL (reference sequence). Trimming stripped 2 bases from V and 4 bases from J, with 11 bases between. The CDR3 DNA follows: TGTGCCAGCAGCCAAAGGGGTCCCGGCTATGGCTACACCTTC. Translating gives CASSQRGPGYGYTF.

The CDR3 DNA reads as TGTGCCAGCAGCTCCCGACAGACACCTACCCAGCAGTACTTC. Its translation is CASSSRQTPTQQYF. The chain carries TRBV5-4 and TRBJ2-7; possible D gene TRBD1, 5 bases. The V gene's germline CDR1 is SGHNT and CDR2 YYREEE (reference sequence). The CDR3 runs to 14 residues. V shed 3 bases and J shed 8 bases, with 18 bases lying between them.

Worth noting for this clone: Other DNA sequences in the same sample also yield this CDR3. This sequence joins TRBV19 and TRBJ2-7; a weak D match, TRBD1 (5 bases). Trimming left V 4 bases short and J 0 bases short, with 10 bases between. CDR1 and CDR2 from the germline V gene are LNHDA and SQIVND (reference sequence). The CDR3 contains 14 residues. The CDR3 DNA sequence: TGTGCCAGTAGTAGCCAGGGATTCTCCTACGAGCAGTACTTC. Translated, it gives CASSSQGFSYEQYF.

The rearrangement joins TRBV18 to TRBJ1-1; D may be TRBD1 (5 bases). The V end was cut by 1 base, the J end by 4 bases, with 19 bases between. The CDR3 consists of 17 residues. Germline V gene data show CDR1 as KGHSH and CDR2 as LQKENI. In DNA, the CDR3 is TGTGCCAGCTCACCACGTTATCCCACCGGGGGTTTCACTGAAGCTTTCTTT. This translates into CASSPRYPTGGFTEAFF.

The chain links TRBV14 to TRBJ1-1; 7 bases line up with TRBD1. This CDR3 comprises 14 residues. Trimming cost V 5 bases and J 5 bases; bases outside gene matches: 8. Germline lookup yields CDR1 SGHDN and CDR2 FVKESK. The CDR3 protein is CASSVQGWVTEAFF. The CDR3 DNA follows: TGTGCCAGCAGCGTACAGGGGTGGGTGACTGAAGCTTTCTTT. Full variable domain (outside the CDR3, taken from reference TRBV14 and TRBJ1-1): EAGVTQFPSHSVIEKGQTVTLRCDPISGHDNLYWYRRVMGKEIKFLLHFVKESKQDESGMPNNRFLAERTGGTYSTLKVQPAELEDSGVYFCASSVQGWVTEAFFGQGTRLTVV.

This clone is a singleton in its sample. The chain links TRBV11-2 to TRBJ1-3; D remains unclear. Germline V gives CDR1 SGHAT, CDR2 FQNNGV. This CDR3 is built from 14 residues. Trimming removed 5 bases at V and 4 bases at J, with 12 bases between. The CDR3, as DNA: TGTGCCAGCAGCCCTGTGCGATCGGGAAACACCATATATTTT. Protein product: CASSPVRSGNTIYF.

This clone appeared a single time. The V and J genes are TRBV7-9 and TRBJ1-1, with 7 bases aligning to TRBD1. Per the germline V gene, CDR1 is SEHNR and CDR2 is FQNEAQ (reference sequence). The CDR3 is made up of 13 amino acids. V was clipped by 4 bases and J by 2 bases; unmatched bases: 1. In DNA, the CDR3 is TGTGCCAGCAGCTGGGACAGCAACACTGAAGCTTTCTTT. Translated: CASSWDSNTEAFF.

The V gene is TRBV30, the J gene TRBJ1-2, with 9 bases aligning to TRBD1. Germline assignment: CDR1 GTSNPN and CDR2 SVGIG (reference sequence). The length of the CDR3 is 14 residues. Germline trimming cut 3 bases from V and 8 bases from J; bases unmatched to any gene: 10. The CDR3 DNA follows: TGTGCCTGGAGGCCCAAGGGACAGGGCGGCGGCTACACCTTC. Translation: CAWRPKGQGGGYTF. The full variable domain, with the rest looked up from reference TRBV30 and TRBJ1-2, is SQTIHQWPATLVQPVGSPLSLECTVEGTSNPNLYWYRQAAGRGLQLLFYSVGIGQISSEVPQNLSASRPQDRQFILSSKKLLLSDSGFYLCAWRPKGQGGGYTFGSGTRLTVV.

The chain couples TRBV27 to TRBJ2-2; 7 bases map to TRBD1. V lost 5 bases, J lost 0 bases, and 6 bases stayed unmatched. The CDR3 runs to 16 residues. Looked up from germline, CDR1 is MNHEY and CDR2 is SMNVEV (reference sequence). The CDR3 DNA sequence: TGTGCCAGCAGTCCCCCCGGGACAGCGAACACCGGGGAGCTGTTTTTT. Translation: CASSPPGTANTGELFF.

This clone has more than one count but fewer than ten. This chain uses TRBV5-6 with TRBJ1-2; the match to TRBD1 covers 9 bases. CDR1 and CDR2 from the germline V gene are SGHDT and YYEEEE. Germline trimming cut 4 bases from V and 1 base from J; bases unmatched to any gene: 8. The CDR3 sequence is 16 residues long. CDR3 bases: TGTGCCAGCAGCCCTGGGACAGGGATGGGTAACTATGGCTACACCTTC. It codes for CASSPGTGMGNYGYTF.

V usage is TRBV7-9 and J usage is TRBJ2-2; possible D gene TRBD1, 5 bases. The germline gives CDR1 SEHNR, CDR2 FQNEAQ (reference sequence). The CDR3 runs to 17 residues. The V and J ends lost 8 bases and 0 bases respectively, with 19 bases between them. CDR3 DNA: TGTGCCAGCGACAGCGAGCTCCGGGCCTCGAACACCGGGGAGCTGTTTTTT. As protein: CASDSELRASNTGELFF.

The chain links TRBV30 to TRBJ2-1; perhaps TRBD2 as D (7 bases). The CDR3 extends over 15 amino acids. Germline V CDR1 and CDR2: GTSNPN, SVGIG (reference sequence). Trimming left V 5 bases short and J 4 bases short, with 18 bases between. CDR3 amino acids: CAWGSEGGGYNEQFF. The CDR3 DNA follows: TGTGCCTGGGGTTCGGAGGGGGGGGGTTACAATGAGCAGTTCTTC. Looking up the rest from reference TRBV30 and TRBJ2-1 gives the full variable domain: SQTIHQWPATLVQPVGSPLSLECTVEGTSNPNLYWYRQAAGRGLQLLFYSVGIGQISSEVPQNLSASRPQDRQFILSSKKLLLSDSGFYLCAWGSEGGGYNEQFFGPGTRLTVL.

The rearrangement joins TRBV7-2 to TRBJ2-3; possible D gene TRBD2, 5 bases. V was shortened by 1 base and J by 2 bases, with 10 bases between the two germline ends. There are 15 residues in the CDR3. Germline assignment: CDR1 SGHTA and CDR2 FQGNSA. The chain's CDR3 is CASSLELVNTDTQYF. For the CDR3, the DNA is TGTGCCAGCAGCTTAGAACTAGTCAACACAGATACGCAGTATTTT.

CDR3 nucleotides: TGTGCCAGCAGCGAGGGGGCCTACGGCACCGGGGAGCTGTTTTTT. This translates into CASSEGAYGTGELFF. This sequence joins TRBV6-2 or TRBV6-3 and TRBJ2-2, with 7 positions matching TRBD1. The germline V gene encodes CDR1 MNHEY and CDR2 SVGEGT. V lost 6 bases to trimming and J lost 4 bases; unmatched junction nucleotides: 8. The CDR3 length is 15 residues.

CDR3 amino acids: CAHGAAGGPTDTQYF. The CDR3 region has the DNA TGTGCCCACGGGGCGGCGGGGGGGCCCACAGATACGCAGTATTTT. The chain carries TRBV28 and TRBJ2-3; 9 bases match TRBD2. After removal of 11 bases from V and 2 bases from J, the junction contained 11 bases not matched to a gene. Germline V gene data show CDR1 as MDHEN and CDR2 as SYDVKM. This CDR3 contains 15 residues.

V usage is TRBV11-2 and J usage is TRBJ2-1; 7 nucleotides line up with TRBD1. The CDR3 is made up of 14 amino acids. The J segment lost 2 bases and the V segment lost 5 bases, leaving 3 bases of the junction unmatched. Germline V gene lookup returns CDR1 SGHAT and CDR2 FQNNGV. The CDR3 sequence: CASSRGQAYNEQFF. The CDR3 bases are TGTGCCAGCAGCAGAGGACAGGCCTACAATGAGCAGTTCTTC.

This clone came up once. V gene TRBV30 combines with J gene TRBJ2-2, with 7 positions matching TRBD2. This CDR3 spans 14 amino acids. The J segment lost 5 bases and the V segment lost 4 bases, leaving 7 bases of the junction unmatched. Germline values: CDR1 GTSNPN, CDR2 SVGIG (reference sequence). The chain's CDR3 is CAWKGRGSTGELFF. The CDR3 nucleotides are TGTGCCTGGAAAGGGCGGGGGAGTACCGGGGAGCTGTTTTTT. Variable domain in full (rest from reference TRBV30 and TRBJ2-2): SQTIHQWPATLVQPVGSPLSLECTVEGTSNPNLYWYRQAAGRGLQLLFYSVGIGQISSEVPQNLSASRPQDRQFILSSKKLLLSDSGFYLCAWKGRGSTGELFFGEGSRLTVL.

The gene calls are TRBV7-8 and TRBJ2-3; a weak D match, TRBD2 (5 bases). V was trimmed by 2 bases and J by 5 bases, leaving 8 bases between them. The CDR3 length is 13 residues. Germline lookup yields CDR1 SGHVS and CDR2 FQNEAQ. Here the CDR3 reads CASSLMGRDTQYF. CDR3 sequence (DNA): TGTGCCAGCAGCTTAATGGGGAGAGATACGCAGTATTTT.

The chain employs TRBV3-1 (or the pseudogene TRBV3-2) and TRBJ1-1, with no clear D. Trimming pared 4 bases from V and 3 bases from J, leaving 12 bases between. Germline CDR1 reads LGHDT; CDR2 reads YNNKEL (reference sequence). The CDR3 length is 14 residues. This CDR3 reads CASSPLAADTEAFF. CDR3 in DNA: TGTGCCAGCAGCCCCCTCGCTGCGGACACTGAAGCTTTCTTT.